This TCR beta chain was observed in a study of blood T cell repertoires in COVID-19. This CDR3 has 18 amino acids. TCRdb keeps only in-frame clones here, not all; method: immunoSEQ multiplex PCR. The sample includes over 450,000 clones, 75% to 90% seen only once; the top ten take 0.7% to 1%. The source material was peripheral blood. The TCR comes from a young man with COVID-19, enrolled during active disease. The chain links TRBV21-1 to TRBJ1-5; TRBD1 is taken as the D call from the table, unchecked against the DNA. TRBV21-1 counts as a pseudogene. This CDR3 is CASSDRLCGGQINQPQHF. CDR3 DNA sequence: TGTGCCAGCAGCGACAGGTTGTGTGGAGGTCAGATCAATCAGCCCCAGCATTTT.